This T cell receptor (beta chain) comes out of a study of OX40 agonist ivuxolimab in advanced cancers. Study background: Partial responses were recorded for three patients, including one with hepatocellular carcinoma and two with cutaneous melanoma.

With baseline, cycle 4 day 1, and cycle 7 day 1 as timepoints, blood was sampled. Germline values: CDR1 SGHRS, CDR2 YFSETQ. Trimming pared 3 bases from V and 1 base from J, leaving 11 bases between. This CDR3 comprises 15 residues. The protocol was immunoSEQ multiplex PCR, while the TCRdb copy is restricted to in-frame clones and leaves out a portion. The sample has roughly 80,000 clones, around 90% seen once. The receptor was isolated from an adult with an advanced solid tumor such as melanoma, head and neck, liver or kidney cancer. The chain uses TRBV5-1 and TRBJ2-1; D gene unclear. Sequences were derived from CD4+ or CD8+ T cells sorted from blood, sampled in a trial of the OX40 agonist ivuxolimab. DNA of the CDR3: TGCGCCAGCAGCTCCGGCCCGGAATCCTACAATGAGCAGTTCTTC. It translates to CASSSGPESYNEQFF.